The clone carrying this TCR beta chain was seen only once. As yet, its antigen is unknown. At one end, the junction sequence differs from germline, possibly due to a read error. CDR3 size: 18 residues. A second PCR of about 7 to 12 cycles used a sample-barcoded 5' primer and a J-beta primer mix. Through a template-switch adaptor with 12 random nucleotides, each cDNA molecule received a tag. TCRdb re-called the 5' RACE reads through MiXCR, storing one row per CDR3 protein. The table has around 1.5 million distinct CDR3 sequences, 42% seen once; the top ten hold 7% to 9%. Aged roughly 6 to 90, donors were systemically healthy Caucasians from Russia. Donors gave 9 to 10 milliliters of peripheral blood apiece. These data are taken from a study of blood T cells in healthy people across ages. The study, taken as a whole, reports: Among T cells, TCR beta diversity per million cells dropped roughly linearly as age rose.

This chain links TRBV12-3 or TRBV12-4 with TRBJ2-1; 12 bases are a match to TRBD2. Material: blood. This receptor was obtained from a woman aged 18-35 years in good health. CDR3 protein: CASSSFGLAGPGGNGQFF. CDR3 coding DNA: TGTGCCAGCAGTTCTTTTGGACTAGCGGGGCCTGGCGGCAATGGGCAGTTCTTC.